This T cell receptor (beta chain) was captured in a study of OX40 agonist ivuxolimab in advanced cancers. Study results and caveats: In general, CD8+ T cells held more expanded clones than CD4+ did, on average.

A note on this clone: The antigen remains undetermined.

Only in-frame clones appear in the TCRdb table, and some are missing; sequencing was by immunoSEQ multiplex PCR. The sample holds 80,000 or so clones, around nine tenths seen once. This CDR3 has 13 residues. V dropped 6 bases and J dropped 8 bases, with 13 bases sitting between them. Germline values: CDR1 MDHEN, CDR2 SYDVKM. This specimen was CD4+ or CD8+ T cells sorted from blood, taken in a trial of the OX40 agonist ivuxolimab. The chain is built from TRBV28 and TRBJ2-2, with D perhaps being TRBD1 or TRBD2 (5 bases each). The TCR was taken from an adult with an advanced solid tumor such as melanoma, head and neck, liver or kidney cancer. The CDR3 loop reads CASSPPWGGELFF. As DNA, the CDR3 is TGTGCCAGCAGCCCCCCCTGGGGGGGGGAGCTGTTTTTT. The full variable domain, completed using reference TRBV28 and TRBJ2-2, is DVKVTQSSRYLVKRTGEKVFLECVQDMDHENMFWYRQDPGLGLRLIYFSYDVKMKEKGDIPEGYSVSREKKERFSLILESASTNQTSMYLCASSPPWGGELFFGEGSRLTVL.